Below, one TCR beta chain is given with its context. Antigen unknown. With V trimmed by 0 bases and J by 2 bases, 10 bases remained unmatched. Germline CDR1 reads MGHRA; CDR2 reads YSYEKL. The CDR3 contains 18 residues. This entry is derived from a study of CD8+ T cells in alopecia areata. Across the study: The study gave tofacitinib for 6 to 18 months, then 6 months off drug. Whole-study findings and limits: Compared with mice, patients displayed less clear TCR sharing, possibly for HLA-related reasons.

In each case, RNA was isolated and then reverse transcribed into cDNA as the sequencing template. Profiling relied on immunoSEQ multiplex PCR, and the TCRdb table lists in-frame clones only, not all of them. Of about 140,000 clones listed, about 51% are singletons. The clonotype originates from a human donor with alopecia areata. The sample in question was CD4+ T cells sorted from blood, obtained at week 0. V usage is TRBV4-1 and J usage is TRBJ2-7; 10 bases are a match to TRBD2. The CDR3 spells CASSQDRFLAGGTYEQYF. The CDR3 DNA reads as TGCGCCAGCAGCCAAGATCGATTTTTAGCGGGAGGCACCTACGAGCAGTACTTC.